A selection of T cell receptor beta chains follows, all from one sample in a study of blood T cell repertoires in COVID-19. Assay used: immunoSEQ multiplex PCR; TCRdb lists only in-frame clones, some missing. There are about 130,000 clones in the sample; 80% to 85% occur only once, and approximately 9.1% lies in the top ten. Sequenced material: peripheral blood. The receptors were gathered from a woman aged 55-69 years with active or convalescent COVID-19. Both conserved end residues are part of each CDR3. Each record gives: CDR3 protein, CDR3 DNA, D gene, V gene, J gene, clone size. The D gene is left open where the match is weak. A row's size may be missing; if present it is once, few, many or a size class.

CDR3: CASSYNSGRNTGELFF; DNA: TGTGCCAGCAGTTACAATAGCGGGAGGAACACCGGGGAGCTGTTTTTT; D: TRBD2; V: TRBV6-2/TRBV6-3; J: TRBJ2-2; size: -
CDR3: CASSIDRVWTGELFF; DNA: TGTGCCAGTAGTATAGACAGGGTTTGGACCGGGGAGCTGTTTTTT; D: -; V: TRBV19; J: TRBJ2-2; size: -
CDR3: CASSGGLAGTSDTQYF; DNA: TGTGCCAGCAGCGGAGGACTAGCGGGGACTTCGGATACGCAGTATTTT; D: TRBD2; V: TRBV9; J: TRBJ2-3; size: -
CDR3: CASSIGTTNEKLFF; DNA: TGTGCCAGTAGTATTGGCACAACTAATGAAAAACTGTTTTTT; D: -; V: TRBV19; J: TRBJ1-4; size: -
CDR3: CASSATGQGYNEQFF; DNA: TGCGCCAGCAGCGCTACAGGGCAAGGCTACAATGAGCAGTTCTTC; D: -; V: TRBV5-1; J: TRBJ2-1; size: many
CDR3: CASSQDPGAGGNTIYF; DNA: TGTGCCAGCAGCCAGGACCCCGGTGCGGGTGGAAACACCATATATTTT; D: -; V: TRBV5-4; J: TRBJ1-3; size: -
CDR3: CASSWREGLNEQFF; DNA: TGTGCCAGCAGCTGGCGGGAGGGCCTGAATGAGCAGTTCTTC; D: TRBD2; V: TRBV14; J: TRBJ2-1; size: once
CDR3: CASSSQTRLAGKSTDTQYF; DNA: TGCGCCAGCAGCTCCCAAACTAGACTAGCGGGGAAAAGCACAGATACGCAGTATTTT; D: TRBD2; V: TRBV5-1; J: TRBJ2-3; size: -
CDR3: CASSQDPHRDRSYEQYF; DNA: TGTGCCAGCAGCCAAGATCCCCACCGGGATCGCTCCTACGAGCAGTACTTC; D: -; V: TRBV3-1/TRBV3-2; J: TRBJ2-7; size: -
CDR3: CASTVGTGAEAFF; DNA: TGCGCCAGCACCGTCGGAACCGGAGCTGAAGCTTTCTTT; D: -; V: TRBV5-1; J: TRBJ1-1; size: few
CDR3: CSVGQGFTSYEQYF; DNA: TGCAGCGTCGGACAGGGTTTCACATCCTACGAGCAGTACTTC; D: TRBD1; V: TRBV29-1; J: TRBJ2-7; size: -
CDR3: CASSDRARETQYF; DNA: TGTGCCAGCAGCGACAGGGCAAGGGAGACCCAGTACTTC; D: TRBD1; V: TRBV11-2; J: TRBJ2-5; size: -
CDR3: CASSLPGLAEGYTDTQYF; DNA: TGTGCCAGCTCACTCCCGGGACTAGCGGAGGGGTACACAGATACGCAGTATTTT; D: TRBD2; V: TRBV18; J: TRBJ2-3; size: -
CDR3: CASQTRGQPFGGYTF; DNA: TGTGCCAGTCAAACTCGTGGGCAGCCCTTCGGCGGCTACACCTTC; D: -; V: TRBV5-6; J: TRBJ1-2; size: -
CDR3: CASSAGGGAQETQYF; DNA: TGTGCCAGCAGTGCGGGCGGGGGGGCCCAAGAGACCCAGTACTTC; D: TRBD2; V: TRBV28; J: TRBJ2-5; size: -
CDR3: CASSLWSGGADTQYF; DNA: TGTGCCAGCAGTTTATGGAGCGGGGGGGCAGATACGCAGTATTTT; D: TRBD2; V: TRBV28; J: TRBJ2-3; size: few
CDR3: CASSMGHTYTGELFF; DNA: TGTGCCAGTAGTATGGGGCACACCTACACCGGGGAGCTGTTTTTT; D: -; V: TRBV19; J: TRBJ2-2; size: once
CDR3: CASSLEVPASSYNSPLHF; DNA: TGTGCCAGCAGCTTAGAGGTCCCAGCGAGCTCCTATAATTCACCCCTCCACTTT; D: -; V: TRBV7-2; J: TRBJ1-6; size: once
CDR3: CASSLRGSNTGELFF; DNA: TGTGCCAGCAGTTTAAGGGGATCGAACACCGGGGAGCTGTTTTTT; D: -; V: TRBV27; J: TRBJ2-2; size: -
CDR3: CASSLGRSGQGGGSGELFF; DNA: TGCGCCAGCAGCTTGGGACGGTCGGGACAGGGAGGTGGTTCCGGGGAGCTGTTTTTT; D: TRBD1; V: TRBV5-1; J: TRBJ2-2; size: -
CDR3: CASSRANEKLFF; DNA: TGTGCCAGCAGCAGAGCTAATGAAAAACTGTTTTTT; D: -; V: TRBV7-2; J: TRBJ1-4; size: -
CDR3: CASSIDLEGEEQFF; DNA: TGTGCCAGTAGTATAGATCTAGAGGGAGAGGAGCAGTTCTTC; D: -; V: TRBV19; J: TRBJ2-1; size: -
CDR3: CASSLSGGTGRNEQYF; DNA: TGCGCCAGCAGCTTGTCCGGCGGGACGGGTCGGAACGAGCAGTACTTC; D: -; V: TRBV5-1; J: TRBJ2-7; size: few
CDR3: CASSFGTVGSSPLHF; DNA: TGTGCCAGCAGCTTCGGGACAGTGGGAAGTTCACCCCTCCACTTT; D: TRBD1; V: TRBV5-6; J: TRBJ1-6; size: -
CDR3: CASRPDRAGNTIYF; DNA: TGTGCCAGCAGGCCGGACAGGGCCGGAAACACCATATATTTT; D: TRBD1; V: TRBV5-6; J: TRBJ1-3; size: -
CDR3: CATSDPGTGAYEQYF; DNA: TGTGCCACCAGTGATCCCGGGACAGGGGCATACGAGCAGTACTTC; D: TRBD1; V: TRBV24-1; J: TRBJ2-7; size: -
CDR3: CASSVVGLGADTQYF; DNA: TGTGCCAGCAGCGTAGTGGGCCTGGGCGCAGATACGCAGTATTTT; D: -; V: TRBV9; J: TRBJ2-3; size: -
CDR3: CASNAGAADTQYF; DNA: TGTGCCAGTAACGCGGGAGCCGCAGATACGCAGTATTTT; D: TRBD2; V: TRBV19; J: TRBJ2-3; size: many
CDR3: CGSQGARGYTF; DNA: TGTGGCTCACAGGGGGCGCGAGGCTACACCTTC; D: TRBD1; V: TRBV10-3; J: TRBJ1-2; size: -
CDR3: CASRPVGGPEAFF; DNA: TGTGCCAGCAGGCCCGTGGGGGGTCCTGAAGCTTTCTTT; D: -; V: TRBV5-4; J: TRBJ1-1; size: -
CDR3: CASSVSGNSYEQYF; DNA: TGTGCCAGCAGCGTTAGCGGGAACTCCTACGAGCAGTACTTC; D: TRBD2; V: TRBV14; J: TRBJ2-7; size: -
CDR3: CASSGPGTIEHAEAFF; DNA: TGTGCCAGCAGCGGTCCCGGGACTATAGAACATGCAGAAGCTTTCTTT; D: -; V: TRBV5-4; J: TRBJ1-1; size: -